This TCR beta chain was documented in a study of cytomegalovirus exposure and HLA in healthy donors. This CDR3 spans 15 amino acids. Per the germline V gene, CDR1 is SGHAT and CDR2 is FQDESV (reference sequence). The ends lost 8 bases at V and 5 bases at J; junction bases unmatched: 8. A multiplex PCR was run with 60 Vbeta primers and 13 Jbeta primers. Here immunoSEQ multiplex PCR was the method, and the copy in TCRdb shows in-frame clones only, minus some. The table includes about 170,000 clones, 79% detected once. This rearrangement joins TRBV11-1 to TRBJ2-5; 13 bases are a match to TRBD2. The origin of this receptor is a woman in her forties or fifties in good health and CMV-seronegative. Material for sequencing was PBMCs. The DNA of the CDR3 is TGTGCCAGCGTCCGAGGACTAGCGGGAGACGAGACCCAGTACTTC. Amino acid sequence: CASVRGLAGDETQYF.